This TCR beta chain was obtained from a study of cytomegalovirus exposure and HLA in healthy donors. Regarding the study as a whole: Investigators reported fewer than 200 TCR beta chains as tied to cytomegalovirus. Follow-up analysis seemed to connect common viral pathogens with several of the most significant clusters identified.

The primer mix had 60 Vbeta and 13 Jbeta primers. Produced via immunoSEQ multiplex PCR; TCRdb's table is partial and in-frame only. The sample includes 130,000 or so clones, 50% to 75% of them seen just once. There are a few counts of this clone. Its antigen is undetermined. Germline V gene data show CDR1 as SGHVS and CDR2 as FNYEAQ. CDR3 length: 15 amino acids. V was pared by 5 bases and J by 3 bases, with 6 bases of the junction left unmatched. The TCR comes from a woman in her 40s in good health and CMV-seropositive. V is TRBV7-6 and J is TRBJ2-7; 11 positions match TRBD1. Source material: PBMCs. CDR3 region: CASSVGQGALYEQYF. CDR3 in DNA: TGTGCCAGCAGCGTCGGACAGGGGGCCCTCTACGAGCAGTACTTC. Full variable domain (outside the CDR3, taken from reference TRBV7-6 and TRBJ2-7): GAGVSQSPRYKVTKRGQDVALRCDPISGHVSLYWYRQALGQGPEFLTYFNYEAQQDKSGLPNDRFSAERPEGSISTLTIQRTEQRDSAMYRCASSVGQGALYEQYFGPGTRLTVT.